These 16 T cell receptor beta chains came from one sample sequenced in a study of lymphopenia after photon versus proton radiotherapy (dated by TCRdb to about 2019). Library generation was performed with the immunoSEQ multiplex PCR assay. Imported from immuneACCESS, the table was reduced by TCRdb to in-frame sequences with V and J called. These copies leave out some clones; in studies compared against another copy, an unresolved V gene accounts for under half, and the cause of the remainder is not known. This sample has 30,000 to 35,000 clones in its table, and 85% to 90% of those were observed once. The leading ten clones occupy 6% to 8.5% of the sample. This specimen was peripheral blood, taken from a patient treated with proton-based radiotherapy. Every receptor here comes from a woman between 65 and 79 years old with pancreatic cancer. Some clones in this sample may be carry-over from other donors' samples.

This chain uses TRBV23-1 with TRBJ1-3; 9 bases agree with TRBD1. TRBV23-1 is marked as an open reading frame, function uncertain. Trimming removed 3 bases from V and 3 bases from J; junction bases left unmatched: 6. The CDR3 has 16 amino acids. CDR3 sequence: CASSQQMDRGGNTIYF. The CDR3 region has the DNA TGCGCCAGCAGTCAGCAGATGGACAGGGGTGGAAACACCATATATTTT.

The chain recombines TRBV20-1 with TRBJ2-5; 7 nucleotides line up with TRBD1. J gave up 5 bases and V 5 bases, and 2 bases lay outside the gene matches. The germline V gene encodes CDR1 DFQATT and CDR2 SNEGSKA (reference sequence). The CDR3 extends over 11 amino acids. The CDR3: CSAQQGETQYF. The CDR3 coding sequence is TGCAGTGCTCAACAGGGGGAGACCCAGTACTTC.

The chain recombines TRBV19 with TRBJ2-3, with D tentatively TRBD1 (5 bases). Germline values: CDR1 LNHDA, CDR2 SQIVND (reference sequence). V was trimmed by 10 bases and J by 0 bases, leaving 11 bases between them. The CDR3 is made up of 13 amino acids. The CDR3 protein is CATKDKSTDTQYF. Here the CDR3 DNA reads TGTGCCACGAAGGACAAGAGCACAGATACGCAGTATTTT. Full variable domain (remainder filled in from reference TRBV19 and TRBJ2-3): DGGITQSPKYLFRKEGQNVTLSCEQNLNHDAMYWYRQDPGQGLRLIYYSQIVNDFQKGDIAEGYSVSREKKESFPLTVTSAQKNPTAFYLCATKDKSTDTQYFGPGTRLTVL.

This rearrangement joins TRBV15 to TRBJ2-7; no reliable D call. Trimming left V 8 bases short and J 0 bases short, with 11 bases between. The CDR3 sequence is 13 residues long. CDR1 is LNHNV and CDR2 is YYDKDF in the germline V gene (reference sequence). The CDR3 coding sequence is TGTGCCACCGGGTGGGCTGACTCCTACGAGCAGTACTTC. It yields the protein CATGWADSYEQYF. Full variable domain (rest looked up from reference TRBV15 and TRBJ2-7): DAMVIQNPRYQVTQFGKPVTLSCSQTLNHNVMYWYQQKSSQAPKLLFHYYDKDFNNEADTPDNFQSRRPNTSFCFLDIRSPGLGDTAMYLCATGWADSYEQYFGPGTRLTVT.

The genes are TRBV19 and TRBJ2-7, with 8 positions matching TRBD1. V was pared by 6 bases and J by 2 bases, with 12 bases of the junction left unmatched. This CDR3 has 16 residues. The germline gives CDR1 LNHDA, CDR2 SQIVND (reference sequence). The CDR3, as DNA: TGTGCCAGTAGGAACTTCGGACAGGGAGAGACCTACGAGCAGTACTTC. Protein: CASRNFGQGETYEQYF. The entire variable domain, with the rest obtained from reference TRBV19 and TRBJ2-7, is as follows: DGGITQSPKYLFRKEGQNVTLSCEQNLNHDAMYWYRQDPGQGLRLIYYSQIVNDFQKGDIAEGYSVSREKKESFPLTVTSAQKNPTAFYLCASRNFGQGETYEQYFGPGTRLTVT.

The rearrangement joins TRBV10-3 to TRBJ1-3; TRBD1 matches at 8 bases. Germline V gives CDR1 ENHRY, CDR2 SYGVKD. The ends lost 7 bases at V and 0 bases at J; junction bases unmatched: 2. CDR3 length: 14 residues. The CDR3 spells CAITTGGSGNTIYF. DNA of the CDR3: TGTGCCATCACTACAGGGGGCTCTGGAAACACCATATATTTT.

The chain links TRBV11-2 to TRBJ1-1; 11 nucleotides align to TRBD1. The CDR3 totals 17 residues. Per the germline V gene, CDR1 is SGHAT and CDR2 is FQNNGV. Germline trimming cut 7 bases from V and 1 base from J; bases unmatched to any gene: 11. This CDR3 is CASTAGTGGSENTEAFF. The CDR3 nucleotides are TGTGCCAGCACCGCCGGGACAGGGGGATCTGAGAACACTGAAGCTTTCTTT.

The chain employs TRBV4-3 and TRBJ2-1, with no clear D. Trimming took 1 base from V and 10 from J, leaving 14 bases between them. This CDR3 is 14 amino acids long. Germline CDR1 reads LGHNA; CDR2 reads YSLEER. CDR3 sequence reads: CASSQVGPRLEQFF. The CDR3, as DNA: TGCGCCAGCAGCCAAGTTGGACCCCGCCTCGAGCAGTTCTTC.

The V gene is TRBV7-2, the J gene TRBJ2-7, with 9 bases matching TRBD1. The trim removed 4 bases at V and 10 bases at J, leaving 14 bases unmatched. Germline V gene lookup returns CDR1 SGHTA and CDR2 FQGNSA. The CDR3 covers 15 residues. The CDR3 DNA follows: TGTGCCAGCAGCTCGAATTCCGGGACAGGGAATAAACAGTACTTC. Residues: CASSSNSGTGNKQYF.

The chain employs TRBV4-3 and TRBJ1-2, with 8 bases aligning to TRBD1. Germline-derived CDR1 and CDR2 are LGHNA and YSLEER. The CDR3 has 14 residues. J was trimmed by 8 bases and V by 3 bases; bases with no gene match: 8. CDR3 region: CASSHGQGVGGYTF. CDR3 nucleotides: TGCGCCAGCAGCCACGGACAGGGAGTGGGCGGCTACACCTTC.

Only a few counts were recorded for this clone. J is TRBJ1-6 and V is TRBV2; 9 bases align to TRBD1. Germline V gene sequence: CDR1 SNHLY, CDR2 FYNNEI. With 3 bases clipped from V and 10 bases from J, the junction kept 4 bases outside the gene matches. The CDR3 extends over 14 amino acids. The CDR3 sequence is CASSDETGGSPLHF. CDR3 nucleotides: TGTGCCAGCAGTGATGAGACAGGGGGATCACCCCTCCACTTT.

The chain recombines TRBV7-9 with TRBJ2-1; D uncertain. The CDR3 totals 15 residues. CDR1 is SEHNR, CDR2 FQNEAQ, per germline (reference sequence). V was cut by 2 bases and J by 5 bases, with 13 bases left in between. CDR3 sequence (DNA): TGTGCCAGCAGCTTAATGGGTCAGTCCCACAATGAGCAGTTCTTC. As protein: CASSLMGQSHNEQFF.

The chain carries TRBV11-2 and TRBJ1-5, with 10 bases matching TRBD1. Looked up from germline, CDR1 is SGHAT and CDR2 is FQNNGV. Losses at the gene ends were 5 bases for V and 5 bases for J; bases not matched to a gene: 6. The CDR3 is made up of 15 amino acids. CDR3 nucleotides: TGTGCCAGCAGCAACGACAGGGGGCGAGATCAGCCCCAGCATTTT. It is translated as CASSNDRGRDQPQHF.

V gene TRBV27 combines with J gene TRBJ1-6; unclear D gene. This CDR3 has 15 amino acids. Germline V gene sequence: CDR1 MNHEY, CDR2 SMNVEV (reference sequence). Trimming cost V 3 bases and J 9 bases, with 15 bases left between them. The CDR3 sequence: CASSLSTTSGSPLHF. As DNA, the CDR3 is TGTGCCAGCAGTTTGTCCACGACGAGTGGTTCACCCCTCCACTTT.

V gene TRBV6-6 combines with J gene TRBJ2-1; TRBD2 aligns across 7 bases. This CDR3 spans 14 amino acids. Germline trimming cut 2 bases from V and 7 bases from J; bases unmatched to any gene: 5. Germline V CDR1 and CDR2: MNHNY, SVGAGI (reference sequence). CDR3 nucleotides: TGTGCCAGCAGTTACCTGGGACTAACAAATGAGCAGTTCTTC. This translates into CASSYLGLTNEQFF.

The CDR3 loop is CASRGGTDTQYF. The CDR3 region has the DNA TGTGCCAGTAGAGGGGGGACAGATACGCAGTATTTT. This chain uses TRBV19 with TRBJ2-3; D is tentatively TRBD1 or TRBD2 (6 bases each). The CDR3 is made up of 12 amino acids. Trimming took 6 bases from V and 3 from J, leaving 7 bases between them. CDR1 is LNHDA, CDR2 SQIVND, per germline (reference sequence).